The entry that follows covers one T cell receptor beta chain sequence. This clone was counted a few times. Its target antigen remains unknown. One base away there is no much larger clone; base qualities are not given. This record comes from a study of blood T cell repertoires in COVID-19 (dated by TCRdb to 2018 to 2021). For the study in its entirety: The collaborator samples originated in the United States, Italy and Spain and spanned the acute and convalescent phases of COVID-19. Samples came from the ongoing ImmuneRACE study (first 160 participants) plus 1,254 subjects from 6 global collaborators. Where available, HLA class I and class II types were taken from metadata supplied by the sample provider and were not determined by assay-based typing. The prospective study material was composed of cDNA or gDNA derived from T cells, B-cell-depleted T cells, or PBMCs. Deeply sampled blood TCRbeta repertoires from subjects exposed to, actively infected with, or recovered from COVID-19 were included in the dataset. The repertoires were released in a freely available public database intended as a resource for research on the immune response to SARS-CoV-2. Sample metadata almost always included a de-identified subject ID, COVID-19 status, age in years and sex. The full study reports these points: How much clinical and demographic metadata was included differed by source and by participant, and the metadata was provided uncurated.

The CDR3 sequence holds 14 residues, the cysteine and phenylalanine included. The sequence is cut down to CDR3 DNA, 42 bases in frame from base 1. Germline trimming amounts to 5 bases on V and 5 bases on J, with 8 as the count of junction bases outside the gene matches. The germline V gene (reference sequence) supplies CDR1 LGHDT and CDR2 YNNKEL. The immunoSEQ Assay, a bias-controlled multiplex PCR, was used to amplify TCRbeta CDR3 regions from genomic DNA. The original pipeline was this. Within the assay, amplification of reference gene primers was used to estimate how many nucleated cells each sample contained. To quantify the absolute abundance of each unique TCRbeta CDR3 rearrangement, sequence reads were collapsed and filtered. Productive Simpson clonality was computed per sample as the square root of Simpson's diversity index over productive rearrangements. Not all clones reach the TCRdb copy of this immuneACCESS table, which keeps in-frame sequences only. Checked studies attribute under half of the gap to unresolved V genes and leave the rest unexplained. That table gives V, J and clone size, and the DNA gave D and trimming. The sample has fewer than 450,000 clones on record, roughly 90% of them singletons. Approximately 0.99% of the sample is held by the ten biggest clonotypes.

Enrolling through a virtual design, the prospective study's participants ranged in age from about 18 to 89 years and lived across 24 United States geographic areas. In the prospective study, participants were assigned to cohorts based on the clinical history participants reported in a screening survey and a study questionnaire. For ImmuneRACE Cohort 3, a participant was defined as recovered based on two consecutive negative NP/OP PCR tests, clearance by a healthcare professional, or resolution of symptoms. Mobile phlebotomists in the prospective study collected whole blood, serum and a nasopharyngeal or oropharyngeal swab from every participant. Prospective study participants could optionally give additional blood draws and questionnaires over an approximately 2-month period. Prospective study blood samples were shipped either frozen or at room temperature before DNA extraction.

Sequencing was carried out using PBMCs or T cells enriched from blood (not recorded which). This receptor chain uses TRBV3-1 (or the pseudogene TRBV3-2) and TRBJ1-2; 7 middle bases align to TRBD1. The sequence was obtained from a woman aged 25 to 45 who had recovered from COVID-19. The encoded CDR3 is CASSLRGQPYGYTF. The bases read TGTGCCAGCAGCTTAAGGGGGCAACCTTATGGCTACACCTTC.